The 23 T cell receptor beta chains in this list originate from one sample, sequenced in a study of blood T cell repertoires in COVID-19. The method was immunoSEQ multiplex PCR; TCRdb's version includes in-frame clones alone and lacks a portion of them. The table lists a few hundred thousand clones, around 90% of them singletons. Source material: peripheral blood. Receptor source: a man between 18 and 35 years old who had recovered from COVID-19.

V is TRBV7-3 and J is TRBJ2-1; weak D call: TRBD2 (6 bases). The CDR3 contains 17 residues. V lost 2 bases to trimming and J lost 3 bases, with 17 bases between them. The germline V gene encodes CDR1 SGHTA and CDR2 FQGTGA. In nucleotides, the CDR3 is TGTGCCAGCAGCTTAGGGCAGCGGGCGGAGGGCTACAATGAGCAGTTCTTC. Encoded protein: CASSLGQRAEGYNEQFF. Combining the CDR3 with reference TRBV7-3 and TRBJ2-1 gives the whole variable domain GAGVSQTPSNKVTEKGKYVELRCDPISGHTALYWYRQSLGQGPEFLIYFQGTGAADDSGLPNDRFFAVRPEGSVSTLKIQRTERGDSAVYLCASSLGQRAEGYNEQFFGPGTRLTVL.

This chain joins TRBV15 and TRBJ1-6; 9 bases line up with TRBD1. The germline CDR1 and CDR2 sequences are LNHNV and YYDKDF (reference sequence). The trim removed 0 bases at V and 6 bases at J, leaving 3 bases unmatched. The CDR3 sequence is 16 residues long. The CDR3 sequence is CATSREQGASNSPLHF. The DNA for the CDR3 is TGTGCCACCAGCAGAGAACAGGGGGCGAGTAATTCACCCCTCCACTTT.

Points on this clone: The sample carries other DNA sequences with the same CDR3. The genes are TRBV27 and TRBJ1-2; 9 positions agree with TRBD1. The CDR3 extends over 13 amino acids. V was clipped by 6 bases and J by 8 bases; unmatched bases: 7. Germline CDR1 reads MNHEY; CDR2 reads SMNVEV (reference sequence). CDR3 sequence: CASRPGQGDGYTF. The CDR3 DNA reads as TGTGCCAGCAGACCGGGACAGGGAGACGGCTACACCTTC.

The CDR3 DNA follows: TGCAGTGCTAGTAACAGGGGGGGCACCGGGGAGCTGTTTTTT. Translation: CSASNRGGTGELFF. The chain links TRBV20-1 to TRBJ2-2; the D gene is possibly TRBD1 (8 bases). Germline V gene sequence: CDR1 DFQATT, CDR2 SNEGSKA (reference sequence). V lost 3 bases to trimming and J lost 4 bases, with 12 bases between them. CDR3 length equals 14 residues.

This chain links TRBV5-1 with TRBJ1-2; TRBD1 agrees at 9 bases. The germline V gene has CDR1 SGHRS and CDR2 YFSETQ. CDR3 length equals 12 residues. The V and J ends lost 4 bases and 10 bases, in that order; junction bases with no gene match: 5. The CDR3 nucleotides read TGCGCCAGCAGCAGGGACAGGGAAGACTACACCTTC. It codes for CASSRDREDYTF.

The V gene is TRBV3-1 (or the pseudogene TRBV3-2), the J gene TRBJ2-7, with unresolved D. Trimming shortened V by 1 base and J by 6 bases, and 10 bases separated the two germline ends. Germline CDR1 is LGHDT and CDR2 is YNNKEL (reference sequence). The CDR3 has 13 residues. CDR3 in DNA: TGTGCCAGCAGCCAAGGGTCAGGCCTCGAGCAGTACTTC. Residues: CASSQGSGLEQYF.

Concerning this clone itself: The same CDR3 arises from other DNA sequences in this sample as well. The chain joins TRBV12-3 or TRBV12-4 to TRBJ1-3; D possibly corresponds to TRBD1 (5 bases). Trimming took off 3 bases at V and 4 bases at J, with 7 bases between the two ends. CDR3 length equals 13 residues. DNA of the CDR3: TGTGCCAGCAGTTTTGGGGGGGGAAACACCATATATTTT. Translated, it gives CASSFGGGNTIYF.

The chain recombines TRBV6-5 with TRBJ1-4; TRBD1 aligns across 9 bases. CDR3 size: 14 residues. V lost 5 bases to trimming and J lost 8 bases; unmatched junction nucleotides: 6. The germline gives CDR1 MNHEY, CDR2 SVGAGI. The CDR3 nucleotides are TGTGCCAGCAGTCCGGGACAGGGAGTCGAAAAACTGTTTTTT. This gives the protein CASSPGQGVEKLFF.

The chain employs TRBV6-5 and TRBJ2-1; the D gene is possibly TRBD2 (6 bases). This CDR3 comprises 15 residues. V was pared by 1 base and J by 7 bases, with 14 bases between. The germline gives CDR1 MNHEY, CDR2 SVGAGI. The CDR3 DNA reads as TGTGCCAGCAGTTACTACCAGGGACTTGGGAATGAGCAGTTCTTC. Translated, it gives CASSYYQGLGNEQFF.

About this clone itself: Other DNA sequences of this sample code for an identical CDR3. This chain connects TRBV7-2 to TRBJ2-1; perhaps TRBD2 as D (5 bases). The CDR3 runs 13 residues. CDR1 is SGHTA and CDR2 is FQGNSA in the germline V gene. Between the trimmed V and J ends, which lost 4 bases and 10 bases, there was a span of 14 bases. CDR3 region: CASSSLRGNEQFF. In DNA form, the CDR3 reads TGTGCCAGCAGCTCTTTACGGGGTAACGAGCAGTTCTTC.

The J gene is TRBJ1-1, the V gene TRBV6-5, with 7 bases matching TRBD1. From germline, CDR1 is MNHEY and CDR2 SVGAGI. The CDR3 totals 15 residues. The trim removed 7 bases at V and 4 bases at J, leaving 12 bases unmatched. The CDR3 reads CASIPGDRAVTEAFF. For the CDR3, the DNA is TGTGCCAGCATCCCCGGCGACAGGGCGGTCACTGAAGCTTTCTTT.

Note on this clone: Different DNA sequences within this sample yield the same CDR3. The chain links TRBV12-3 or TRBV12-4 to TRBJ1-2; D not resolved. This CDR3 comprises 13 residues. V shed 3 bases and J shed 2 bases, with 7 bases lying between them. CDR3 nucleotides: TGTGCCAGCAGTTTGGAGGAAAACTATGGCTACACCTTC. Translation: CASSLEENYGYTF.

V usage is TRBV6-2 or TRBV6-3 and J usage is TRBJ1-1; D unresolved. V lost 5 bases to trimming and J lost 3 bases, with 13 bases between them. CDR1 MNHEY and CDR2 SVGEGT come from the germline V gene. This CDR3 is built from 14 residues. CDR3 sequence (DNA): TGTGCCAGCAGTCGGCCGCCCCAGGACACTGAAGCTTTCTTT. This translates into CASSRPPQDTEAFF.

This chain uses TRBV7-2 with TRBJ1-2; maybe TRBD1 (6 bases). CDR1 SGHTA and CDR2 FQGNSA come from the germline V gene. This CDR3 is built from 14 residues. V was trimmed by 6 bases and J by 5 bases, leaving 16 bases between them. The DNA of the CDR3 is TGTGCCAGCAGACGGGACACCGGTACTTATGGCTACACCTTC. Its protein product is CASRRDTGTYGYTF. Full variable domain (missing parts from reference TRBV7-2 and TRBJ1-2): GAGVSQSPSNKVTEKGKDVELRCDPISGHTALYWYRQSLGQGLEFLIYFQGNSAPDKSGLPSDRFSAERTGGSVSTLTIQRTQQEDSAVYLCASRRDTGTYGYTFGSGTRLTVV.

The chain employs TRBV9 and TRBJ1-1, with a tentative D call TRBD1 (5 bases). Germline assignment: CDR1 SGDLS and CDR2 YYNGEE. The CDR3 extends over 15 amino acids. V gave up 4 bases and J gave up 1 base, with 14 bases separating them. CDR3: CASSPPGLGNTEAFF. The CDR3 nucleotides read TGTGCCAGCAGCCCACCGGGACTGGGGAACACTGAAGCTTTCTTT.

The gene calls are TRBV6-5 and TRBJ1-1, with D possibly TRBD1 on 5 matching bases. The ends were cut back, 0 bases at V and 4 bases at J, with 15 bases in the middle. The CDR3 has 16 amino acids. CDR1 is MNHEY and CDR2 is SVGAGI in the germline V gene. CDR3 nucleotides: TGTGCCAGCAGTTACTCGATTACTGGCGGGGGCACTGAAGCTTTCTTT. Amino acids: CASSYSITGGGTEAFF.

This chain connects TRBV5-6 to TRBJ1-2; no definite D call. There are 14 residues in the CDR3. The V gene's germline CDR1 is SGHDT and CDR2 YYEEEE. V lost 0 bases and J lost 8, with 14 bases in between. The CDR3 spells CASSLAQAPVGYTF. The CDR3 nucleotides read TGTGCCAGCAGCTTGGCCCAGGCACCAGTGGGCTACACCTTC.

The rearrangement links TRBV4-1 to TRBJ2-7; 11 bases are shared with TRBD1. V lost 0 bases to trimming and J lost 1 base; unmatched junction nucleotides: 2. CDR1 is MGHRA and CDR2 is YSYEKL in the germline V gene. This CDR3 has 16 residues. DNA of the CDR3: TGCGCCAGCAGCCAAGAGGACAGGGGGCTATCCTACGAGCAGTACTTC. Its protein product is CASSQEDRGLSYEQYF.

The CDR3 region is CASSYSRVHNEQFF. DNA for the CDR3: TGTGCCAGCAGTTACTCCAGGGTCCACAATGAGCAGTTCTTC. The rearrangement joins TRBV6-6 to TRBJ2-1; TRBD1 is a possible D gene (5 bases). V was shortened by 0 bases and J by 5 bases, with 8 bases between the two germline ends. This CDR3 contains 14 residues. The germline V gene encodes CDR1 MNHNY and CDR2 SVGAGI (reference sequence).

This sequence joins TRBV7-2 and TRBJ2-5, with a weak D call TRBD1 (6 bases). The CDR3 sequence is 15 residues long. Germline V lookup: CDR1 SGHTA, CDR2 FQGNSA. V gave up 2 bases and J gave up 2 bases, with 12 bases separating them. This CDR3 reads CASSLTPRGQETQYF. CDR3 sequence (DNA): TGTGCCAGCAGCTTAACCCCCAGGGGACAAGAGACCCAGTACTTC. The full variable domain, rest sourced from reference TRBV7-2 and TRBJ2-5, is GAGVSQSPSNKVTEKGKDVELRCDPISGHTALYWYRQSLGQGLEFLIYFQGNSAPDKSGLPSDRFSAERTGGSVSTLTIQRTQQEDSAVYLCASSLTPRGQETQYFGPGTRLLVL.

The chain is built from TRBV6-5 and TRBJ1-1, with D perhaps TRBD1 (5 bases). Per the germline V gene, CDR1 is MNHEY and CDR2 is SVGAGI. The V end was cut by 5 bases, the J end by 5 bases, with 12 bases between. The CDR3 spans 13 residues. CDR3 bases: TGTGCCAGCAGTACCGGGACTAAGACTGAAGCTTTCTTT. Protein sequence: CASSTGTKTEAFF.

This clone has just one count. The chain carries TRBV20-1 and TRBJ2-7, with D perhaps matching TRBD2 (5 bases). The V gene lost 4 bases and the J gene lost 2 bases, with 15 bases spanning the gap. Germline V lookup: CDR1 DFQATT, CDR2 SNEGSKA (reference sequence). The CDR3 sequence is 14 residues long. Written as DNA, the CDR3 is TGCAGTGCTACTGACGACTGGCGGGCCTACGAGCAGTACTTC. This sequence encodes CSATDDWRAYEQYF.

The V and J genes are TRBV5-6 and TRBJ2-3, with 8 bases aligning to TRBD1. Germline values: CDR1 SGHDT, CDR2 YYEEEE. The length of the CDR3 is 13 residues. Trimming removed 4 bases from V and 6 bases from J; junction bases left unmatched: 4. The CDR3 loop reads CASSPRQGDTQYF. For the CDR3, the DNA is TGTGCCAGCAGCCCTCGACAGGGGGATACGCAGTATTTT.